The 32 T cell receptor beta chains reported below all come from one sample, sequenced in a study of regulatory T cells in long-lasting Graves disease. Through Arm-PCR of CDR3 regions and iRepertoire HTBI primers, TCR beta libraries were built. One entry per CDR3 protein results from TCRdb running MiXCR on the multiplex PCR reads. The profile shows over 250,000 distinct CDR3 sequences, roughly 21% of them singletons. Time point denoted: persistent/refractory GD, antithyroid drugs over 5 years with positive TRAb. Extracted PBMC RNA gave rise to the TCR library. The material sequenced was peripheral blood mononuclear cells (PBMCs), taken when the disease was refractory, from a patient treated with antithyroid drugs. These receptors were collected from a female donor with Graves disease.

A few counts support this clonotype. The chain employs TRBV19 and TRBJ2-3, with 9 bases lining up with TRBD1. CDR3 size: 14 residues. The germline CDR1 and CDR2 sequences are LNHDA and SQIVND (reference sequence). V was clipped by 6 bases and J by 1 base; unmatched bases: 2. CDR3 amino acids: CASRDRGGTDTQYF. CDR3 bases: TGTGCCAGTAGGGACAGGGGTGGCACAGATACGCAGTATTTT.

The sample holds many counts of this clonotype. The DNA for the CDR3 is TGCAGTGCTAGAGATTGGGGCCGGCAAGAGACCCAGTACTTC. Translating gives CSARDWGRQETQYF. The V call is TRBV20-1, the J call TRBJ2-5, with D maybe TRBD1 (5 bases). Germline CDR1 reads DFQATT; CDR2 reads SNEGSKA (reference sequence). V lost 0 bases and J 2 bases, leaving 10 bases between the germline ends. CDR3 length equals 14 residues.

This clonotype is a singleton in its sample. CDR3 nucleotide sequence: TGCGCCAGCAGGCGTGAAAGTGCGGGCTACAATGAGCAGTTCTTC. Protein: CASRRESAGYNEQFF. The chain combines TRBV5-1 with TRBJ2-1, with D tentatively TRBD2 (5 bases). The CDR3 has 15 amino acids. The germline V gene has CDR1 SGHRS and CDR2 YFSETQ. The V end lost 5 bases, the J end lost 3 bases, and 15 bases lay between the germline ends.

The chain joins TRBV7-2 to TRBJ1-5; D ambiguous. Trimming removed 1 base at V and 3 bases at J, with 13 bases between. This CDR3 contains 16 residues. Per the germline V gene, CDR1 is SGHTA and CDR2 is FQGNSA. CDR3 amino acids: CASSLVGISNNQPQHF. The DNA for the CDR3 is TGTGCCAGCAGCTTAGTGGGGATATCCAACAATCAGCCCCAGCATTTT.

This clonotype was detected once. The V and J genes are TRBV28 and TRBJ2-7; 10 positions match TRBD1. Germline V gene data show CDR1 as MDHEN and CDR2 as SYDVKM. This CDR3 has 14 amino acids. Unmatched junction bases numbered 8, after V lost 6 bases and J lost 6 bases. Written as DNA, the CDR3 is TGTGCCAGCAGCCACGGGACAGGGGCCGGCGAGCAGTACTTC. Protein sequence: CASSHGTGAGEQYF. Full variable domain (outside the CDR3, taken from reference TRBV28 and TRBJ2-7): DVKVTQSSRYLVKRTGEKVFLECVQDMDHENMFWYRQDPGLGLRLIYFSYDVKMKEKGDIPEGYSVSREKKERFSLILESASTNQTSMYLCASSHGTGAGEQYFGPGTRLTVT.

The chain employs TRBV30 and TRBJ1-5, with D unresolved. Germline V lookup: CDR1 GTSNPN, CDR2 SVGIG (reference sequence). CDR3 length: 15 amino acids. The V end was cut by 3 bases, the J end by 0 bases, with 12 bases between. As DNA, the CDR3 is TGTGCCTGGAGGCCCAGGTGGAATAGCAATCAGCCCCAGCATTTT. Residues: CAWRPRWNSNQPQHF.

The sample holds a few counts of this clonotype. As DNA, the CDR3 is TGTGCCAGCAGCTCCACCTTTCTCGGAGAGCAGTACTTC. Encoded protein: CASSSTFLGEQYF. The chain links TRBV7-3 to TRBJ2-7; D not certain. This CDR3 contains 13 residues. Per germline, CDR1 SGHTA and CDR2 FQGTGA. Trimming pared 4 bases from V and 7 bases from J, leaving 14 bases between.

As to this clonotype: It is likely a read error, because the conserved phenylalanine at the end of the CDR3 is missing. V and J are TRBV7-9 and TRBJ1-1; 9 bases map to TRBD1. CDR3 length: 14 residues. CDR1 and CDR2 from the germline V gene are SEHNR and FQNEAQ (reference sequence). V was clipped by 5 bases and J by 5 bases; unmatched bases: 6. The CDR3 DNA sequence: TGTGCCAGCAGCACCCGGGACAGGGCTACTGAAGCTTTCTTA. Protein sequence: CASSTRDRATEAFL.

The chain combines TRBV5-1 with TRBJ2-1, with 8 bases fitting TRBD2. The junction had 15 bases not matched to a gene; V was cut back by 7 bases and J by 6 bases. The CDR3 totals 16 residues. Germline V lookup: CDR1 SGHRS, CDR2 YFSETQ. CDR3 in amino acids: CASCWTSLIIGNEQFF. DNA for the CDR3: TGCGCCAGCTGCTGGACTAGCCTCATAATAGGCAATGAGCAGTTCTTC.

The chain combines TRBV7-8 with TRBJ2-1, with a possible D match to TRBD2 (6 bases). V gave up 5 bases and J gave up 6 bases, with 17 bases separating them. The CDR3 totals 15 residues. Germline V lookup: CDR1 SGHVS, CDR2 FQNEAQ. In nucleotides, the CDR3 is TGTGCCAGCAGCGGCGGGACCCCGCCGGTCAATGAGCAGTTCTTC. Translated, it gives CASSGGTPPVNEQFF.

Comments on this clonotype: A clone one base away is much larger, so this may be a read error. V gene TRBV12-3 or TRBV12-4 combines with J gene TRBJ2-5; D remains ambiguous. The V gene lost 6 bases and the J gene lost 11 bases, with 25 bases spanning the gap. The CDR3 consists of 15 residues. The CDR3 sequence is CASSRTLEFYNEQYF. The CDR3 region has the DNA TGTGCCAGCAGCCGAACACTCGAGTTCTACAATGAGCAGTACTTC.

Many counts were recorded for this clonotype. The chain's CDR3 is CASSPPPDRTHGYTF. CDR3 coding DNA: TGTGCCAGCTCACCACCCCCGGACCGCACGCATGGCTACACCTTC. The chain employs TRBV18 and TRBJ1-2; D gene ambiguous. V lost 0 bases, J lost 6 bases, and 14 bases lay in between. Looked up from germline, CDR1 is KGHSH and CDR2 is LQKENI. This CDR3 is built from 15 residues.

At least ten counts were recorded for this clonotype. The chain joins TRBV20-1 to TRBJ2-7; D is undetermined. The V gene lost 0 bases and the J gene lost 2 bases, with 11 bases spanning the gap. Germline V gene sequence: CDR1 DFQATT, CDR2 SNEGSKA (reference sequence). This CDR3 has 14 amino acids. DNA of the CDR3: TGCAGTGCTAGAGATCGATACGAGACCTACGAGCAGTACTTC. It yields the protein CSARDRYETYEQYF.

This chain connects TRBV6-1 to TRBJ1-5, with a weak D call TRBD1 (6 bases). V was trimmed by 8 bases and J by 6 bases, leaving 20 bases between them. Germline V gene data show CDR1 as MNHNS and CDR2 as SASEGT. This CDR3 region has 15 residues. The chain's CDR3 is CASEKAARGGQPQHF. Here the CDR3 DNA reads TGTGCCAGCGAAAAGGCGGCCAGGGGTGGTCAGCCCCAGCATTTT.

This clonotype was counted a few times. The CDR3, as DNA: TGTGCCAGCAGTTTCGATGGGGGACAGGGAAATCAGCCCCAGCATTTT. This translates into CASSFDGGQGNQPQHF. The chain combines TRBV27 with TRBJ1-5, with 9 bases matching TRBD1. Looked up from germline, CDR1 is MNHEY and CDR2 is SMNVEV (reference sequence). The CDR3 totals 16 residues. V lost 3 bases to trimming and J lost 4 bases; unmatched junction nucleotides: 7.

This clonotype showed up just a few times. The J gene is TRBJ2-6, the V gene TRBV6-2 or TRBV6-3; 10 bases align to TRBD2. This CDR3 has 18 amino acids. The V gene end was trimmed by 4 bases and the J gene end by 3 bases; junction bases not matched to a gene: 9. Germline V gives CDR1 MNHEY, CDR2 SVGEGT. This CDR3 is CASSSTSGDPIGANVLTF. CDR3 in DNA: TGTGCCAGCAGTTCCACTAGCGGGGACCCCATTGGGGCCAACGTCCTGACTTTC.

The V and J genes are TRBV20-1 and TRBJ1-1, with D unresolved. This CDR3 contains 13 residues. The V gene's germline CDR1 is DFQATT and CDR2 SNEGSKA (reference sequence). V lost 6 bases and J lost 0, with 11 bases in between. The CDR3, as DNA: TGCAGTGCCAGGAGGAGAATGAACACTGAAGCTTTCTTT. Protein product: CSARRRMNTEAFF.

This clonotype was seen more than once but under ten times. V is TRBV12-5 and J is TRBJ2-5; 9 bases agree with TRBD1. Losses at the gene ends were 3 bases for V and 1 base for J; bases not matched to a gene: 12. Germline CDR1 LGHNT, CDR2 FRNRAP. This CDR3 contains 18 residues. As DNA, the CDR3 is TGTGCTAGTGGTTTCCCCTCCGGGACAGGGATTTGCCAAGAGACCCAGTACTTC. Translated, it gives CASGFPSGTGICQETQYF. Supplemented by reference TRBV12-5 and TRBJ2-5, the full variable domain reads DARVTQTPRHKVTEMGQEVTMRCQPILGHNTVFWYRQTMMQGLELLAYFRNRAPLDDSGMPKDRFSAEMPDATLATLKIQPSEPRDSAVYFCASGFPSGTGICQETQYFGPGTRLLVL.

This clonotype was found a few times. This rearrangement joins TRBV3-1 to TRBJ2-2; TRBD1 matches at 7 bases. Germline CDR1 is LGHDT and CDR2 is YNNKEL (reference sequence). There are 14 residues in the CDR3. V dropped 4 bases and J dropped 6; count of bases not matched to a gene: 5. The CDR3 nucleotides read TGTGCCAGCAGCCCGACAGGGTTAGCCGGGGAGCTGTTTTTT. This sequence encodes CASSPTGLAGELFF.

In its sample, this clonotype was seen a few times. The chain has TRBV27 and TRBJ1-5; possible D gene TRBD1, 6 bases. The CDR3 is 13 residues long. Trimming left V 5 bases short and J 5 bases short, with 10 bases between. Germline V lookup: CDR1 MNHEY, CDR2 SMNVEV (reference sequence). DNA of the CDR3: TGTGCCAGCAGTCACGGGACATATCAGCCCCAGCATTTT. Encoded protein: CASSHGTYQPQHF.

This clonotype was found many times. This chain connects TRBV24-1 to TRBJ2-7; 10 bases align to TRBD2. CDR3 length: 14 residues. Losses at the gene ends were 7 bases for V and 2 bases for J; bases not matched to a gene: 4. The germline CDR1 and CDR2 sequences are KGHDR and SFDVKD. The CDR3 nucleotides are TGTGCCACCAGCGCTAGCGGGAGCCCCTACGAGCAGTACTTC. It yields the protein CATSASGSPYEQYF.

Comments on this clonotype: With a much larger clone just one base away, this may be a read error. This chain joins TRBV7-2 and TRBJ2-7; no firm D call. Trimming cost V 4 bases and J 9 bases, with 10 bases left between them. This CDR3 is 11 amino acids long. Germline CDR1 reads SGHTA; CDR2 reads FQGNSA. This CDR3 reads CASSSFRGQYF. The DNA of the CDR3 is TGTGCCAGCAGCTCCTTTAGAGGGCAGTACTTC.

In regard to this clonotype: Compared with germline, one end of the junction differs, possibly owing to a read error. V gene TRBV30 combines with J gene TRBJ2-3; TRBD2 matches 11 bases. Germline V gives CDR1 GTSNPN, CDR2 SVGIG (reference sequence). CDR3 size: 16 residues. The CDR3 nucleotides are TGTGCCTGGAGTGGGGGACTAGCGGCTAGCACAGAGACGCAGTATTTT. It translates to CAWSGGLAASTETQYF. The full variable domain, its missing parts supplied by reference TRBV30 and TRBJ2-3, is SQTIHQWPATLVQPVGSPLSLECTVEGTSNPNLYWYRQAAGRGLQLLFYSVGIGQISSEVPQNLSASRPQDRQFILSSKKLLLSDSGFYLCAWSGGLAASTETQYFGPGTRLTVL.

A word on this clonotype: A read error may explain this, as a much larger clone is one base away. The J gene is TRBJ2-7, the V gene TRBV6-1, with D perhaps TRBD2 (5 bases). The CDR3 covers 11 residues. Trimming pared 7 bases from V and 8 bases from J, leaving 12 bases between. Germline V lookup: CDR1 MNHNS, CDR2 SASEGT. DNA of the CDR3: TGTGCCAGCAAAACCGAGGGCAAGCAGTACTTC. Residues: CASKTEGKQYF.

The DNA of the CDR3 is TGCGCCAGCAGCTTGACTCAGGGTTCCTACGAGCAGTACTTC. Translation: CASSLTQGSYEQYF. The V gene is TRBV5-1, the J gene TRBJ2-7, with a weak D call TRBD1 (5 bases). CDR1 is SGHRS, CDR2 YFSETQ, per germline. V lost 1 base and J 1 base, leaving 9 bases between the germline ends. This CDR3 comprises 14 residues.

The chain joins TRBV5-1 to TRBJ2-5; D gene unclear. Germline lookup yields CDR1 SGHRS and CDR2 YFSETQ. V dropped 2 bases and J dropped 2 bases, with 10 bases sitting between them. The CDR3 runs to 14 residues. The CDR3, as DNA: TGCGCCAGCAGCTTAGGATCCGGACAAGAGACCCAGTACTTC. Its translation: CASSLGSGQETQYF. Drawing the rest from reference TRBV5-1 and TRBJ2-5, the complete variable domain is KAGVTQTPRYLIKTRGQQVTLSCSPISGHRSVSWYQQTPGQGLQFLFEYFSETQRNKGNFPGRFSGRQFSNSRSEMNVSTLELGDSALYLCASSLGSGQETQYFGPGTRLLVL.

This clonotype has just a few counts. The chain couples TRBV6-1 to TRBJ2-7; perhaps D is TRBD1 or TRBD2 (6 bases each). The CDR3 totals 13 residues. The germline CDR1 and CDR2 sequences are MNHNS and SASEGT. V lost 7 bases and J lost 2, with 12 bases in between. DNA of the CDR3: TGTGCCAGCACCCCGGGGGCGGCCTACGAGCAGTACTTC. Translating gives CASTPGAAYEQYF.

This clonotype was counted only a few times. The rearrangement uses TRBV5-6 and TRBJ2-7; tentative D call: TRBD2 (5 bases). V was clipped by 2 bases and J by 2 bases, with 8 bases between them. The CDR3 spans 13 residues. The germline V gene encodes CDR1 SGHDT and CDR2 YYEEEE. CDR3 protein: CASSFDYTYEQYF. The CDR3 DNA sequence: TGTGCCAGCAGCTTCGACTACACCTACGAGCAGTACTTC.

This clonotype turned up a few times. The chain has TRBV7-8 and TRBJ1-2; the D is unclear. Germline-derived CDR1 and CDR2 are SGHVS and FQNEAQ. The CDR3 sequence is 14 residues long. Trimming pared 1 base from V and 4 bases from J, leaving 10 bases between. The CDR3 sequence: CASSLDVLGYGYTF. The CDR3 region has the DNA TGTGCCAGCAGCTTAGACGTATTGGGCTATGGCTACACCTTC.

This clonotype was seen repeatedly, ten times or more. J is TRBJ2-5 and V is TRBV7-2; D is unresolved. CDR1 is SGHTA, CDR2 FQGNSA, per germline. V lost 1 base to trimming and J lost 2 bases, with 5 bases between them. The CDR3 is 13 amino acids. The CDR3 bases are TGTGCCAGCAGCTTAGTAAGACAAGAGACCCAGTACTTC. Amino acids: CASSLVRQETQYF.

This clonotype was counted many times. CDR3 region: CASSFGGTLDGYTF. The CDR3 nucleotides are TGCGCCAGCAGCTTTGGAGGGACGCTCGACGGCTACACCTTC. The chain uses TRBV5-1 and TRBJ1-2; D possibly corresponds to TRBD1 (5 bases). This CDR3 spans 14 amino acids. Germline V lookup: CDR1 SGHRS, CDR2 YFSETQ. V lost 2 bases and J 8 bases, leaving 16 bases between the germline ends. Supplemented by reference TRBV5-1 and TRBJ1-2, the full variable domain reads KAGVTQTPRYLIKTRGQQVTLSCSPISGHRSVSWYQQTPGQGLQFLFEYFSETQRNKGNFPGRFSGRQFSNSRSEMNVSTLELGDSALYLCASSFGGTLDGYTFGSGTRLTVV.

This clonotype was observed at least ten times. This chain links TRBV30 with TRBJ1-5, with D hard to call. Germline V CDR1 and CDR2: GTSNPN, SVGIG (reference sequence). With 4 bases removed from V and 8 bases from J, the gap between germline ends came to 12 bases. This CDR3 has 12 amino acids. CDR3 residues: CAWKGGAEPQHF. CDR3 nucleotide sequence: TGTGCCTGGAAGGGAGGCGCGGAGCCCCAGCATTTT.